This T cell receptor beta chain was obtained from a study of blood T cell repertoires in COVID-19. On the study more broadly: COVID-19 samples, acute and convalescent, were from the United States, Italy and Spain. PBMCs, B-cell-depleted T cells, or T cells were the source of the cDNA or gDNA that made up the material.

Germline assignment: CDR1 SGHTA and CDR2 FQGTGA. This CDR3 has 17 residues. The V gene end was trimmed by 5 bases and the J gene end by 0 bases; junction bases not matched to a gene: 11. Per the original methods: Nucleated cell number was recorded as an estimate derived from reference gene primer amplification. The data were produced by immunoSEQ multiplex PCR, yet TCRdb's version contains in-frame clones alone and is incomplete. V and J calls and clone size are those listed in that table; D and trimming were worked out from the DNA. The repertoire holds some 38,000 clones, with roughly 80% as singletons.

The sample consisted of peripheral blood. This sequence originates from a man aged 60 to 75 in a cohort sampled during active COVID-19. The rearrangement links TRBV7-3 to TRBJ2-3; TRBD2 matches at 7 bases. For the CDR3, the DNA is TGTGCCAGCAGCCCCCGTGGGGGGGGAGGGAGCACAGATACGCAGTATTTT. This gives the protein CASSPRGGGGSTDTQYF.